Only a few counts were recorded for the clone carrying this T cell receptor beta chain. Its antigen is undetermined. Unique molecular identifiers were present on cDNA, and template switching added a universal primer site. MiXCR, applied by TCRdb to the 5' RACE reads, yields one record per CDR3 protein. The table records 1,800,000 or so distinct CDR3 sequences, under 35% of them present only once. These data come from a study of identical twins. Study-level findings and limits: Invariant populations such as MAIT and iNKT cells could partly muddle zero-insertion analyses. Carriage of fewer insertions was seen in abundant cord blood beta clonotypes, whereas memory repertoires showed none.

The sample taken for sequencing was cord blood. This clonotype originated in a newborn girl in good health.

DNA for the CDR3: TGTGCCAGCAGCTTAGACCCGGGGTACACTGAAGCTTTCTTT. Protein: CASSLDPGYTEAFF. The rearrangement links TRBV7-2 to TRBJ1-1; D is ambiguous. The CDR3 length is 14 residues. CDR1 is SGHTA, CDR2 FQGNSA, per germline. V was cut by 1 base and J by 3 bases, with 9 bases left in between.